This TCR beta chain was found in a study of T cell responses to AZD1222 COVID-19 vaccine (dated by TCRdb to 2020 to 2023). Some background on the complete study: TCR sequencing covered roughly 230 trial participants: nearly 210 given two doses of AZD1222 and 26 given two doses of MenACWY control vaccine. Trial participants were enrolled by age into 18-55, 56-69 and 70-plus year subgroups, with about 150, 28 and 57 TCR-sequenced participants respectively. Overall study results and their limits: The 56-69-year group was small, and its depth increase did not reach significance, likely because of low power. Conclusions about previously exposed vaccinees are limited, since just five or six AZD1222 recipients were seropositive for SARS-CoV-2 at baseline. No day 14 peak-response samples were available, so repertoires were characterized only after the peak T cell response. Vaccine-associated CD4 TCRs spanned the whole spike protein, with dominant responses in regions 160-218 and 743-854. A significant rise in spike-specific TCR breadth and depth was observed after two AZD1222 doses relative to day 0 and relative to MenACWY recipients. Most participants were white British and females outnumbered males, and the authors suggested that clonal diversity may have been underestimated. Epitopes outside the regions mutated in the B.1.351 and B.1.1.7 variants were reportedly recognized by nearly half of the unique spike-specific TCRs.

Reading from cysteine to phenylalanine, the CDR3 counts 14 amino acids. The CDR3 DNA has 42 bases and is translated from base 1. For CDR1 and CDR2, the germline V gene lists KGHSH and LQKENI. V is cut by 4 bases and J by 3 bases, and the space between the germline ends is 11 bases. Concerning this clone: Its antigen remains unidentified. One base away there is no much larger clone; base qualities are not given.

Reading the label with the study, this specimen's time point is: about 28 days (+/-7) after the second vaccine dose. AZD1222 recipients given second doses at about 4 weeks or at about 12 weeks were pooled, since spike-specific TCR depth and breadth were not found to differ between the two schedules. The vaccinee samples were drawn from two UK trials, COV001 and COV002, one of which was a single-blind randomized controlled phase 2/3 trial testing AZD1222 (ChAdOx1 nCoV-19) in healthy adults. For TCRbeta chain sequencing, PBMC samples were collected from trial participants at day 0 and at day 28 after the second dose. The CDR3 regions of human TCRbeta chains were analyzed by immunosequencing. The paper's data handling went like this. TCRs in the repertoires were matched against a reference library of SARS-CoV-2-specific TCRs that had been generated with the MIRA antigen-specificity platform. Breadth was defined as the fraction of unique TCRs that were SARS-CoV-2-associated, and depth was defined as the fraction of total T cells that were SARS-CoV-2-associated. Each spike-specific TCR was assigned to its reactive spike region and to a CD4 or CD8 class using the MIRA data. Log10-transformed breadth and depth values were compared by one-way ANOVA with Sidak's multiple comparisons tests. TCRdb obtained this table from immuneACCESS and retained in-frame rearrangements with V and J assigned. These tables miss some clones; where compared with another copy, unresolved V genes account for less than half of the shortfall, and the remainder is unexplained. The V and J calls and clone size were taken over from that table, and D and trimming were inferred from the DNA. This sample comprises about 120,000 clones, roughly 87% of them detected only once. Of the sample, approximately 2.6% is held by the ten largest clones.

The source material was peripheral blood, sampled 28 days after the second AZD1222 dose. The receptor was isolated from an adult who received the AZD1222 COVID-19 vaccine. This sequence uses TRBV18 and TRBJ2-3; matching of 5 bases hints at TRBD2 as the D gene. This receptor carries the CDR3 CASSLSGLTDTQYF. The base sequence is TGTGCCAGCTCACTTTCGGGGTTAACAGATACGCAGTATTTT.